The source of this T cell receptor beta chain is a study of graft-versus-host responses after intestinal transplantation. Study-wide background: Recipients received multivisceral, liver-intestinal, or isolated intestinal transplants. Anti-thymocyte globulin was used for induction in all recipients, who then took tacrolimus and steroids for approximately 3 years.

Profiling relied on immunoSEQ multiplex PCR, and the TCRdb table lists in-frame clones only, not all of them. The table records roughly 90,000 clones, 88% of them present only once. Study outcomes and limitations: Peak GvH clone levels in circulation were associated with early post-transplant HvG declines.

The CDR3 consists of 13 residues. Germline V gives CDR1 MNHNY, CDR2 SVGAGI (reference sequence). The V and J ends lost 2 bases and 7 bases respectively, with 6 bases between them. About this clone itself: No antigen is known for it.

The rearrangement links TRBV6-6 to TRBJ1-6; D may be TRBD1 (5 bases). The sample in question was unstimulated CD4+ T cells sorted from spleen or lymph node cells, obtained before transplant. This receptor was identified in a human donor who was the organ donor for an intestinal transplant. As DNA, the CDR3 is TGTGCCAGCAGTTACGACAGCAATTCACCCCTCCACTTT. This codes for CASSYDSNSPLHF.